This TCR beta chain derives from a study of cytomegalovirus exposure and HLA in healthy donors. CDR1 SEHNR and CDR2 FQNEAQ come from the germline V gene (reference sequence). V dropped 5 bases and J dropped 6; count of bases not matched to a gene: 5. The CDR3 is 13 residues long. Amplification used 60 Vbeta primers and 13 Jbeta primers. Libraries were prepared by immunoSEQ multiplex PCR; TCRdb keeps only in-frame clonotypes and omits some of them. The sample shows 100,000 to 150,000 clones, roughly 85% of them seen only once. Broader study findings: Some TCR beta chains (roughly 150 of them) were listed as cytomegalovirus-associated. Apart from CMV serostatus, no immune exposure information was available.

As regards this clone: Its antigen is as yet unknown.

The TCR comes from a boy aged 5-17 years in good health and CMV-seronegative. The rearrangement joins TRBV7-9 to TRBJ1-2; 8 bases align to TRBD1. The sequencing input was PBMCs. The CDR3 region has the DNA TGTGCCAGCAGCCATGGGACAGGCAATGGCTACACCTTC. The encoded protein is CASSHGTGNGYTF. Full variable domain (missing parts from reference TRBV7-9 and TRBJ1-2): DTGVSQNPRHKITKRGQNVTFRCDPISEHNRLYWYRQTLGQGPEFLTYFQNEAQLEKSRLLSDRFSAERPKGSFSTLEIQRTEQGDSAMYLCASSHGTGNGYTFGSGTRLTVV.